Shown below are 25 T cell receptor beta chains from a single sample sequenced in a study of T-cell memory formation after mild COVID-19. TCRdb re-called the 5' RACE reads with MiXCR, one entry per CDR3 protein. The repertoire consists of fewer than 300,000 distinct CDR3 sequences, with over 15% occurring once and the leading ten covering under 30%. What was sequenced was PBMCs or a T cell subset sorted from them (not recorded which). These receptors originate from a man aged 18 to 35 who had mild COVID-19 (a few samples of this study predate the infection). Cell type and time point are not known.

This clonotype has only a few counts. This chain joins TRBV12-3 or TRBV12-4 and TRBJ2-5; no reliable D call. V was cut by 2 bases and J by 5 bases, with 6 bases left in between. The CDR3 runs 12 residues. CDR3 region: CASSLLVETQYF. Here the CDR3 DNA reads TGTGCCAGCAGTTTACTAGTGGAGACCCAGTACTTC.

The V and J genes are TRBV5-1 and TRBJ1-2; D is uncertain. Trimming pared 4 bases from V and 4 bases from J, leaving 11 bases between. Germline assignment: CDR1 SGHRS and CDR2 YFSETQ. This CDR3 region has 13 residues. The CDR3 nucleotides are TGCGCCAGCAGCGGTGACACTTTCTATGGCTACACCTTC. This codes for CASSGDTFYGYTF.

This clonotype appeared a few times. V usage is TRBV12-3 or TRBV12-4 and J usage is TRBJ1-2; TRBD1 aligns across 8 bases. This CDR3 is 15 amino acids long. J lost 2 bases, V lost 6 bases, and 8 bases had no gene match. CDR3 sequence reads: CASSHQGAANYGYTF. DNA for the CDR3: TGTGCCAGCAGCCACCAGGGGGCTGCCAACTATGGCTACACCTTC.

This clonotype occurred a few times. The CDR3 nucleotides read TGTGCCAGCAGCCAAAAGAGGGTATTCGGGGCGGTCGGGGAGCTGTTTTTT. Residues: CASSQKRVFGAVGELFF. The V call is TRBV3-1, the J call TRBJ2-2; D might be TRBD1 or TRBD2, each matching 5 bases. Between the trimmed V and J ends, which lost 2 bases and 7 bases, there was a span of 20 bases. CDR1 and CDR2 (germline): LGHDT, YNNKEL (reference sequence). The CDR3 is made up of 17 amino acids.

This clonotype turned up a few times. V is TRBV7-2 and J is TRBJ2-5; maybe TRBD1 (5 bases). In germline, CDR1 is SGHTA, CDR2 FQGNSA. Trimming took 5 bases from V and 7 from J, leaving 23 bases between them. This CDR3 spans 16 amino acids. CDR3 sequence (DNA): TGTGCCAGCAGCCCCGTCGATTCCTGGGGAAGGGGGACCCAGTACTTC. Residues: CASSPVDSWGRGTQYF.

The chain uses TRBV6-1 and TRBJ2-7, with D perhaps assigned TRBD1 or TRBD2 (5 bases each). V was cut by 5 bases and J by 4 bases, with 18 bases left in between. CDR3 length equals 15 residues. CDR1 and CDR2 (germline): MNHNS, SASEGT. DNA of the CDR3: TGTGCCAGCAGTCGGGACCCCTCCACCCCTTACGAGCAGTACGTC. This codes for CASSRDPSTPYEQYV.

The chain couples TRBV7-9 to TRBJ1-2; TRBD1 aligns across 10 bases. After removal of 0 bases from V and 7 bases from J, the junction contained 8 bases not matched to a gene. This CDR3 has 16 residues. CDR1 and CDR2 (germline): SEHNR, FQNEAQ (reference sequence). The CDR3 DNA follows: TGTGCCAGCAGCTTAGCGTGGCGACAGGGGGCAGGTGGCTACACCTTC. This sequence encodes CASSLAWRQGAGGYTF.

This clonotype was observed at least ten times. The chain combines TRBV20-1 with TRBJ2-3; D is unresolved. The CDR3 runs 14 residues. CDR1 is DFQATT and CDR2 is SNEGSKA in the germline V gene (reference sequence). Trimming removed 6 bases from V and 0 bases from J, with 13 bases in between. The CDR3 DNA reads as TGCAGTGCGTCCGGACGATCTAGCACAGATACGCAGTATTTT. This encodes CSASGRSSTDTQYF.

The CDR3 sequence: CASSLAVLTEGTF. CDR3 DNA: TGTGCCAGCAGCTTAGCCGTTTTGACAGAGGGCACCTTC. The rearrangement links TRBV7-2 to TRBJ1-2; a weak D match, TRBD1 (5 bases). In germline, CDR1 is SGHTA, CDR2 FQGNSA. The germline V and J ends were trimmed by 0 bases and 13 bases, with 15 bases remaining between them. The CDR3 loop spans 13 amino acids.

The J gene is TRBJ1-4, the V gene TRBV12-3 or TRBV12-4; 7 bases are shared with TRBD1. This CDR3 comprises 16 residues. The V and J ends lost 3 bases and 2 bases, in that order; junction bases with no gene match: 6. The CDR3 DNA reads TGTGCCAGCAGTTTTGAAGGGGGCCAGACTAATGAAAAACTGTTTTTT. Translation: CASSFEGGQTNEKLFF.

The V gene is TRBV7-2, the J gene TRBJ1-6; 8 bases fit TRBD1. CDR1 and CDR2 (germline): SGHTA, FQGNSA. J lost 7 bases, V lost 4 bases, and 6 bases had no gene match. This CDR3 spans 15 amino acids. The CDR3 DNA sequence: TGTGCCAGCAGCTGGGCCGGACAGGGAAATTCACCCCTCCACTTT. Translated: CASSWAGQGNSPLHF.

This clonotype was found a few times. The chain links TRBV5-1 to TRBJ1-4; the D gene is possibly TRBD1 (5 bases). V was clipped by 4 bases and J by 8 bases, with 24 bases between them. The germline V gene encodes CDR1 SGHRS and CDR2 YFSETQ. This CDR3 has 17 amino acids. CDR3 region: CASSGPTGATGGEKLFF. The CDR3 bases are TGCGCCAGCAGCGGGCCCACAGGTGCCACCGGAGGGGAAAAACTGTTTTTT.

The chain links TRBV21-1 to TRBJ2-3; TRBD1 is the table's D call and was not checked against the DNA. TRBV21-1 is an annotated pseudogene. The CDR3 has 18 residues. The DNA of the CDR3 is TGTGCCAGCAGCAAAGCTATCCCCCGGCCCAATAGCACAGATACGCAGTATTTT. Translating it yields CASSKAIPRPNSTDTQYF.

This chain connects TRBV6-1 to TRBJ2-7, with TRBD2 identical over 11 bases. Germline CDR1 reads MNHNS; CDR2 reads SASEGT. The CDR3 consists of 15 residues. V was clipped by 4 bases and J by 2 bases; unmatched bases: 4. The CDR3, as DNA: TGTGCCAGCAGTGTCAGACTAGCGGGGACCTACGAGCAGTACGTC. Residues: CASSVRLAGTYEQYV.

The chain recombines TRBV6-2 or TRBV6-3 with TRBJ2-7; 11 bases agree with TRBD2. The germline CDR1 and CDR2 sequences are MNHEY and SVGEGT. The V and J ends lost 9 bases and 6 bases, in that order; junction bases with no gene match: 10. The CDR3 consists of 14 residues. CDR3 in amino acids: CASRPGLAVGEQYF. CDR3 sequence (DNA): TGTGCCAGTAGACCGGGACTAGCGGTGGGCGAGCAGTACTTC.

This clonotype was counted at least ten times. The chain uses TRBV2 and TRBJ2-5, with D perhaps matching TRBD1 (5 bases). Germline loops: CDR1 SNHLY, CDR2 FYNNEI. Trimming removed 4 bases from V and 5 bases from J, with 8 bases in between. The CDR3 length is 12 residues. CDR3 protein: CASSAGSETQYF. CDR3 coding DNA: TGTGCCAGCAGTGCAGGGTCCGAGACCCAGTACTTC.

The sample holds a few counts of this clonotype. The gene calls are TRBV28 and TRBJ2-3, with 16 positions matching TRBD2. Germline loops: CDR1 MDHEN, CDR2 SYDVKM. The CDR3 covers 17 residues. The trim removed 3 bases at V and 6 bases at J, leaving 6 bases unmatched. CDR3 coding DNA: TGTGCCAGCAGTTTGGGGACTAGCGGGGGGGCATGGGATACGCAGTATTTT. The encoded protein is CASSLGTSGGAWDTQYF.

This clonotype has a count of ten or more. This chain uses TRBV11-3 with TRBJ2-1; the D gene could be TRBD1 or TRBD2 (5 bases each). The CDR3 consists of 16 residues. V was shortened by 4 bases and J by 0 bases, with 13 bases between the two germline ends. Germline V CDR1 and CDR2: SGHNT, YENEEA. Here the CDR3 DNA reads TGTGCCAGCAGCTCCCCCGGGACCTCCTCCTACAATGAGCAGTTCTTC. This translates into CASSSPGTSSYNEQFF.

This chain links TRBV7-2 with TRBJ2-1; weak D call: TRBD2 (6 bases). Germline CDR1 and CDR2: SGHTA and FQGNSA. This CDR3 has 14 residues. The V gene lost 3 bases and the J gene lost 6 bases, with 12 bases spanning the gap. DNA of the CDR3: TGTGCCAGCAGCTTGGGGACTCATTTCAATGAGCAGTTCTTC. Its translation: CASSLGTHFNEQFF.

The V gene is TRBV5-5, the J gene TRBJ1-5; no reliable D call. In germline, CDR1 is SGHKS, CDR2 YYEKEE (reference sequence). V gave up 1 base and J gave up 4 bases, with 9 bases separating them. This CDR3 spans 14 amino acids. The CDR3 region has the DNA TGTGCCAGCAGCTTGTGGGGAGGGAATCAGCCCCAGCATTTT. Translating it yields CASSLWGGNQPQHF.

This clonotype was observed at least ten times. This chain uses TRBV4-3 with TRBJ2-1; 9 nucleotides agree with TRBD1. V dropped 5 bases and J dropped 8; count of bases not matched to a gene: 13. The CDR3 totals 16 residues. Germline CDR1 and CDR2: LGHNA and YSLEER. The CDR3, as DNA: TGCGCCAGCAGCTACTACCCCGGGACAGGGAGGGATGAGCAGTTCTTC. Protein product: CASSYYPGTGRDEQFF.

The chain recombines TRBV27 with TRBJ1-1, with D uncertain. CDR3 length: 13 amino acids. V shed 1 base and J shed 4 bases, with 7 bases lying between them. Germline lookup yields CDR1 MNHEY and CDR2 SMNVEV (reference sequence). CDR3 protein: CASSLWAGTEAFF. In nucleotides, the CDR3 is TGTGCCAGCAGTTTATGGGCGGGCACTGAAGCTTTCTTT.

The J gene is TRBJ1-2, the V gene TRBV9, with TRBD1 as a possible D gene (6 bases). V lost 2 bases and J 2 bases, leaving 7 bases between the germline ends. Germline CDR1 is SGDLS and CDR2 is YYNGEE. This CDR3 has 13 residues. The DNA of the CDR3 is TGTGCCAGCAGCGTGGACAGAAACTATGGCTACACCTTC. Its translation is CASSVDRNYGYTF.

In this sample, this clonotype turned up a few times. This rearrangement joins TRBV29-1 to TRBJ2-5; maybe TRBD2 (6 bases). The CDR3 loop spans 12 amino acids. Germline-derived CDR1 and CDR2 are SQVTM and ANQGSEA. Trimming removed 6 bases from V and 4 bases from J, with 12 bases in between. In DNA form, the CDR3 reads TGCAGCGTCCTAACCGGGGGAGAGACCCAGTACTTC. It codes for CSVLTGGETQYF.

The chain is built from TRBV11-2 and TRBJ2-7; 7 bases are shared with TRBD1. The CDR3 is 11 amino acids. The germline V gene encodes CDR1 SGHAT and CDR2 FQNNGV. The CDR3 DNA reads TGTGCCAGCAGCCCCGGGACAGTGCGGCACGTC. This gives the protein CASSPGTVRHV.